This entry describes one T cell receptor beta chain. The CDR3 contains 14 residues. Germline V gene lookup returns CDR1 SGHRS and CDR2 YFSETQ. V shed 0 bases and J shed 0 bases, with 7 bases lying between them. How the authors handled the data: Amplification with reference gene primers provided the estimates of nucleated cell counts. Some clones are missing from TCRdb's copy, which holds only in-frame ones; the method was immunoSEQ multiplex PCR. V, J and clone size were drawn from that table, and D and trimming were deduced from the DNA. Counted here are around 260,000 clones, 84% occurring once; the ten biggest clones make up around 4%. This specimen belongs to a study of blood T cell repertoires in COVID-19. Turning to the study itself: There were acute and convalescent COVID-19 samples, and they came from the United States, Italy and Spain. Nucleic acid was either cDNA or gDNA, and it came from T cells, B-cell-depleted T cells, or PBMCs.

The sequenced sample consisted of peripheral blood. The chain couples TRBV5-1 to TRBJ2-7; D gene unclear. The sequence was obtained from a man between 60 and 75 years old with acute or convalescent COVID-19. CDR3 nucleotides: TGCGCCAGCAGCTTGGACAGCTCCTCCTACGAGCAGTACTTC. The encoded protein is CASSLDSSSYEQYF.